Listed below are T cell receptor beta chains from one sample, sequenced in a study of graft-versus-host responses after intestinal transplantation. Their antigens remain unidentified. Assay: immunoSEQ multiplex PCR; the TCRdb copy retains only in-frame clones and omits some. This table holds more than 95,000 clones, about 94% found once. The sample consisted of unstimulated CD4+ T cells sorted from spleen or lymph node cells, taken before intestinal transplant. These receptors were taken from a human donor who received an intestinal transplant. The CDR3 runs from the conserved cysteine through the conserved F or W. Fields, in order: CDR3 DNA, CDR3 protein, D gene, J gene, clone size, V gene. D genes are given only for firm matches. Rows may omit the clone size; those that give it use once, few, many or a size class.

TGCGCCAGCAGCCCCGGGACAGTGGATTCACCCCTCCACTTT CASSPGTVDSPLHF TRBD1 TRBJ1-6 - TRBV5-1
TGTGCCAGCAGCCCCTTTCCTCGCGGGGGGCAAGAGACCCAGTACTTC CASSPFPRGGQETQYF TRBD2 TRBJ2-5 - TRBV9
TGTGCCTGGACTCGGGGGGGTGAAAAACTGTTTTTT CAWTRGGEKLFF - TRBJ1-4 - TRBV30
TGTGCCAGCAGTGGGGGACAGGGGAGACCATATAGCAATCAGCCCCAGCATTTT CASSGGQGRPYSNQPQHF TRBD1 TRBJ1-5 - TRBV6-1
TGTGCCAGCAGTTTACCCGGGACAGGGGGCAATGGGCAGTTCTTC CASSLPGTGGNGQFF TRBD1 TRBJ2-1 - TRBV28
TGTGCCAGCAGTTACTCGTGGGGACAGGGGAAAAAACTGTTTTTT CASSYSWGQGKKLFF TRBD1 TRBJ1-4 - TRBV6-6
TGTGCCAGCAGCTTAGCGCTGGGACAGGGCTATGGCTACACCTTC CASSLALGQGYGYTF TRBD1 TRBJ1-2 - TRBV7-9
TGTGCCTGGAGAAGGGACATATCCAATGAGCAGTTCTTC CAWRRDISNEQFF - TRBJ2-1 once TRBV30
TGTGCCAGTAGAAGCCCGAACTATGGCTACACCTTC CASRSPNYGYTF - TRBJ1-2 - TRBV19
TGTGCCTGGAGTGTACGGGGAGACGAGCAGTACTTC CAWSVRGDEQYF - TRBJ2-7 - TRBV30
TGTGCCAGCAGCTTGGACAGGGGAGGGCAGTACTTC CASSLDRGGQYF TRBD1 TRBJ2-7 - TRBV7-2
TGTGCCAGCAGTGACCTCGGGACTAGGGCCTACAATGAGCAGTTCTTC CASSDLGTRAYNEQFF TRBD2 TRBJ2-1 - TRBV6-4
TGTGCCAGCTCACACGACAGGGACCAGCCCCAGCATTTT CASSHDRDQPQHF TRBD1 TRBJ1-5 - TRBV18
TGTGCCTGGGACAGGGGAACCAACTATGGCTACACCTTC CAWDRGTNYGYTF TRBD1 TRBJ1-2 - TRBV30
TGCGCCAGCAGCCAAGGGGACAGGGACCTTTTTGGCTACACCTTC CASSQGDRDLFGYTF TRBD1 TRBJ1-2 - TRBV4-3
TGTGCCAGCAGCTTGTCTCGAGGGGGCTACACCTTC CASSLSRGGYTF - TRBJ1-2 - TRBV5-4
TGTGCCAGTAGAAAGGGGGAGACATGGAACACTGAAGCTTTCTTT CASRKGETWNTEAFF - TRBJ1-1 - TRBV19
TGTGCCAGCAGTTCTGCAGGAGGGGGCGCCGGTCAGCCCCAGCATTTT CASSSAGGGAGQPQHF TRBD1 TRBJ1-5 - TRBV27
TGTGCCAGCAGCTTGGAGGAGGGAGGGACCCAGTACTTC CASSLEEGGTQYF - TRBJ2-5 - TRBV11-2
TGTGCCAGCAGCTTGAGCCCGGGGATAGCGGCTGGGGATACGCAGTATTTT CASSLSPGIAAGDTQYF - TRBJ2-3 - TRBV5-5
TGTGCCAGCAGCCCATCCGGGACAGGGCGCACAGATACGCAGTATTTT CASSPSGTGRTDTQYF TRBD1 TRBJ2-3 - TRBV7-3
TGTGCCAGCAGTTACAATGCAGGGAACACTGAAGCTTTCTTT CASSYNAGNTEAFF - TRBJ1-1 once TRBV6-5
TGTGCCAGCAGCTTGGGGGTGACACTTTATAGCACAGATACGCAGTATTTT CASSLGVTLYSTDTQYF - TRBJ2-3 - TRBV5-8
TGCGCCAGCAGCTTGAGCCCATCATCCGGTGAAAAACTGTTTTTT CASSLSPSSGEKLFF - TRBJ1-4 - TRBV5-1
TGTGCCAGCAGTTTATCCGCTAGCGGGCTTACCTACGAGCAGTACTTC CASSLSASGLTYEQYF TRBD2 TRBJ2-7 once TRBV27
TGTGCCAGCAGTGAGTTAGGACAGCCGAACACTGAAGCTTTCTTT CASSELGQPNTEAFF - TRBJ1-1 - TRBV6-1
TGTGCCTGGAGTGTACTGAATACAGGGACCCAGTACTTC CAWSVLNTGTQYF - TRBJ2-5 - TRBV30
TGTGCCAGCGCCCCCGTTGGGGGCGGTGAAAAACTGTTTTTT CASAPVGGGEKLFF - TRBJ1-4 - TRBV6-5
TGTGCCAGCAGAGACCGGGACTCGGTGGGATCAGCTTTCTTT CASRDRDSVGSAFF - TRBJ1-1 - TRBV2
TGTGCCAGCTCGCCCGCCCGCAGGACAGGGAGGGGGAATGAGCAGTTCTTC CASSPARRTGRGNEQFF - TRBJ2-1 - TRBV18
TGTGCCAGCCGACCCCGGATCGACAGCCTCTACGAGCAGTACTTC CASRPRIDSLYEQYF - TRBJ2-7 - TRBV6-5
TGTGCCAGGATGAAACCGGGACTAAGCAAAAGCGGGGAGCTGTTTTTT CARMKPGLSKSGELFF TRBD2 TRBJ2-2 - TRBV27
TGTGCCAGCAGGGGGCCAGAAAATTCACCCCTCCACTTT CASRGPENSPLHF - TRBJ1-6 - TRBV9
TGTGCCAGCAGCTTAACGGGCAGGGCCTACGAGCAGTACTTC CASSLTGRAYEQYF - TRBJ2-7 - TRBV7-9
TGTGCCAGCGAGCGATCCGGGACAGGCTTCTCTGGAAACACCATATATTTT CASERSGTGFSGNTIYF TRBD1 TRBJ1-3 - TRBV25-1
TGCGCCAGCGGCGGACATAACTATGGCTACACCTTC CASGGHNYGYTF - TRBJ1-2 - TRBV5-1